The 15 T cell receptor beta chains below come from one sample, sequenced in a study of cytomegalovirus exposure and HLA in healthy donors. PCR involved 60 Vbeta and 13 Jbeta primers. The assay was immunoSEQ multiplex PCR, and TCRdb's table has in-frame clones only and misses some. The data contain about 130,000 clones, under 90% of them seen just once; the ten biggest clones take up approximately 3.5%. Sequenced sample: PBMCs. These receptors originate from a woman in her thirties or forties in good health and CMV-seropositive.

This chain links TRBV28 with TRBJ2-3, with TRBD2 identical over 11 bases. Germline values: CDR1 MDHEN, CDR2 SYDVKM. This CDR3 is built from 21 residues. V lost 1 base and J lost 2; bases outside the gene matches: 17. The CDR3 sequence is CASSLSLRFSGTSGDTDTQYF. DNA of the CDR3: TGTGCCAGCAGTTTATCTCTTCGGTTTTCGGGGACTAGCGGTGACACAGATACGCAGTATTTT.

This clone was seen once. The V call is TRBV18, the J call TRBJ2-3, with TRBD1 identical over 7 bases. CDR1 KGHSH and CDR2 LQKENI come from the germline V gene. The junction had 13 bases not matched to a gene; V was cut back by 5 bases and J by 2 bases. CDR3 length: 17 amino acids. This CDR3 is CASSSLRQGPSTDTQYF. CDR3 DNA: TGTGCCAGCTCATCTCTACGACAGGGACCGTCCACAGATACGCAGTATTTT.

The rearrangement links TRBV4-2 to TRBJ2-1, with TRBD1 identical over 10 bases. The CDR3 is 17 amino acids. Unmatched junction bases numbered 9, after V lost 4 bases and J lost 3 bases. Per the germline V gene, CDR1 is LGHNA and CDR2 is YNFKEQ. The CDR3 coding sequence is TGTGCCAGCAGCCCGGGGACAGGGGCTAATATCTACAATGAGCAGTTCTTC. It codes for CASSPGTGANIYNEQFF.

A note on this clone: The junction does not match germline at one end; this may be a read error. Distinct nucleotide sequences in the sample also encode this CDR3. The V call is TRBV7-9, the J call TRBJ2-7, with no clear D. The CDR3 covers 14 residues. Germline assignment: CDR1 SEHNR and CDR2 FQNEAQ (reference sequence). CDR3 in DNA: TGTTCCAGCAGCTTAGATTTGGCGGCCTACGAGCAGTACTTC. It codes for CSSSLDLAAYEQYF. The full variable domain, its missing parts supplied by reference TRBV7-9 and TRBJ2-7, is DTGVSQNPRHKITKRGQNVTFRCDPISEHNRLYWYRQTLGQGPEFLTYFQNEAQLEKSRLLSDRFSAERPKGSFSTLEIQRTEQGDSAMYLCSSSLDLAAYEQYFGPGTRLTVT.

Of note for this clone: The same CDR3 arises from other DNA sequences in this sample as well. The chain recombines TRBV29-1 with TRBJ2-2; tentatively, D is TRBD2 (6 bases). Germline lookup yields CDR1 SQVTM and CDR2 ANQGSEA. Deletions cut 4 bases from V and 3 bases from J, with 21 bases between. The CDR3 sequence is 17 residues long. The DNA for the CDR3 is TGCAGCGTTGGCTCCCAACTGCGGGAAGTCGACACCGGGGAGCTGTTTTTT. Protein product: CSVGSQLREVDTGELFF.

The chain uses TRBV30 and TRBJ2-2, with D possibly matching TRBD2 (6 bases). The V gene lost 0 bases and the J gene lost 3 bases, with 14 bases spanning the gap. Germline CDR1 is GTSNPN and CDR2 is SVGIG (reference sequence). The CDR3 totals 16 residues. CDR3 amino acids: CAWSVRGGRYTGELFF. The DNA for the CDR3 is TGTGCCTGGAGTGTACGGGGAGGCAGATACACCGGGGAGCTGTTTTTT.

J is TRBJ2-7 and V is TRBV5-3; TRBD1 aligns across 11 bases. TRBV5-3 is treated as an ORF (open reading frame) with a function not yet certain. The CDR3 has 20 residues. V dropped 3 bases and J dropped 8; count of bases not matched to a gene: 25. The CDR3 region has the DNA TGTGCCAGAAGCTCCACTGGACAGGGGGCGCGACTAGCGGACCATAGGAAGCAGTACTTC. Amino acids: CARSSTGQGARLADHRKQYF.

The chain links TRBV5-1 to TRBJ2-2, with D unclear. Germline V gene lookup returns CDR1 SGHRS and CDR2 YFSETQ. CDR3 length: 13 amino acids. V was shortened by 1 base and J by 4 bases, with 5 bases between the two germline ends. CDR3 DNA: TGCGCCAGCAGCTTGCTAGGCACCGGGGAGCTGTTTTTT. This gives the protein CASSLLGTGELFF.

The rearrangement joins TRBV6-5 to TRBJ2-2; TRBD1 is a possible D gene (6 bases). Deletions cut 6 bases from V and 5 bases from J, with 10 bases between. The CDR3 extends over 13 amino acids. The germline V gene has CDR1 MNHEY and CDR2 SVGAGI. The CDR3, as DNA: TGTGCCAGCAGGCCCAGGGGAACCGGGGAGCTGTTTTTT. Residues: CASRPRGTGELFF.

As for this clone: This sample also contains other DNA sequences that code for the same CDR3. The chain has TRBV27 and TRBJ2-7; D is possibly TRBD1 (6 bases). Trimming left V 5 bases short and J 5 bases short, with 16 bases between. The CDR3 consists of 14 residues. Per germline, CDR1 MNHEY and CDR2 SMNVEV (reference sequence). The CDR3 is CASSLNYRDHEQYF. CDR3 DNA: TGTGCCAGCAGTCTTAATTACAGGGACCACGAGCAGTACTTC.

The rearrangement links TRBV30 to TRBJ2-2, with D possibly matching TRBD2 (7 bases). The CDR3 spans 15 residues. Germline CDR1 reads GTSNPN; CDR2 reads SVGIG (reference sequence). Trimming stripped 4 bases from V and 4 bases from J, with 16 bases between. CDR3: CAWTAGGAITGELFF. The CDR3 coding sequence is TGTGCCTGGACCGCTGGGGGGGCCATCACCGGGGAGCTGTTTTTT. Full variable domain (outside the CDR3, taken from reference TRBV30 and TRBJ2-2): SQTIHQWPATLVQPVGSPLSLECTVEGTSNPNLYWYRQAAGRGLQLLFYSVGIGQISSEVPQNLSASRPQDRQFILSSKKLLLSDSGFYLCAWTAGGAITGELFFGEGSRLTVL.

The rearrangement uses TRBV29-1 and TRBJ2-3; D is possibly TRBD2 (5 bases). The V and J ends lost 6 bases and 2 bases respectively, with 21 bases between them. Germline-derived CDR1 and CDR2 are SQVTM and ANQGSEA. The CDR3 loop spans 16 amino acids. The CDR3 nucleotides read TGCAGCGTGGCCCGGGCGGGCACCGGCTCCACAGATACGCAGTATTTT. It encodes CSVARAGTGSTDTQYF.

This sequence joins TRBV11-3 and TRBJ1-5, with 9 bases fitting TRBD1. Germline V gene data show CDR1 as SGHNT and CDR2 as YENEEA. The CDR3 is 15 amino acids. The trim removed 1 base at V and 5 bases at J, leaving 3 bases unmatched. CDR3 bases: TGTGCCAGCAGCTTAGGGGACAGGGAACATCAGCCCCAGCATTTT. This encodes CASSLGDREHQPQHF.

This chain links TRBV5-1 with TRBJ1-1; D uncertain. The CDR3 loop spans 14 amino acids. Trimming cost V 2 bases and J 0 bases, with 8 bases left between them. Germline values: CDR1 SGHRS, CDR2 YFSETQ. The CDR3 reads CASSLSGMNTEAFF. Written as DNA, the CDR3 is TGCGCCAGCAGCTTAAGCGGGATGAACACTGAAGCTTTCTTT.

This sequence joins TRBV27 and TRBJ2-1; TRBD2 aligns across 8 bases. The CDR3 has 14 residues. Germline lookup yields CDR1 MNHEY and CDR2 SMNVEV (reference sequence). V shed 10 bases and J 9 bases; nucleotides not matched to a gene: 14. The CDR3 DNA follows: TGTGCCAAGAATATAACTAGCGGTCGTATTGAGCAGTTCTTC. Translation: CAKNITSGRIEQFF.